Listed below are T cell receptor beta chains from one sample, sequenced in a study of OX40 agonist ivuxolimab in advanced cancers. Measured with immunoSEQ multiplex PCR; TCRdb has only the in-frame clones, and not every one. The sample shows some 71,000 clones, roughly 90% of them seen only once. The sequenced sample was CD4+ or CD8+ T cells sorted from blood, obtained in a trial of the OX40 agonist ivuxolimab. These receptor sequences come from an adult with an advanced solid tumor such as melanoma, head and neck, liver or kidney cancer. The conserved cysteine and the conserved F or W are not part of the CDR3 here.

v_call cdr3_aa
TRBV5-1 ASSVEWGYNEQF
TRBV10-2 ASSSGNTEAF
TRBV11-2 ASSPPGIYEQY
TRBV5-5 ASSARWGGDRRQY
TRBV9 ASSGGLAGAYEQY
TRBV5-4 ASSLDSRRY
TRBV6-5 ASSPGASYGYT
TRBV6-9 ASSPGTSAFYEQY
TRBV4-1 ASSGRDGGLQETQY
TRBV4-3 ASSQGWPGETYEQY
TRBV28 ASSLQGLVSGANVLT
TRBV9 ASTGTGVDYGYT
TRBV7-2 ASRTVDNSPLH
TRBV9 ASSGIPGQPPYEQY
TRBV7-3 ASSLLAAFGAGVLT
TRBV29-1 TGFGGSNEQF
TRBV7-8 ASSLALVVGYEQY
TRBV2 ASSQGGGAYTQY
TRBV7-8 ASSPLQRAWVRAKNIQY
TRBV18 ASSPQDRDIGYT
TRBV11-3 ASSPSWGARQPQH
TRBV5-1 ASSSEINQPQH
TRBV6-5 ASSGRTDSNYGYT
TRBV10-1 ASSGREFSDTQY
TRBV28 ASTPVRAGYGYT
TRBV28 ASSPPLLAGKDTQY
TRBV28 ASSFKGYGYT
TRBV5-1 ASSLQPGTGNEKLF
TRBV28 ASSLVLSEFGYT
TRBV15 ATSRGQDSSTDTQY
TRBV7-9 ASSHTSGGTGELF
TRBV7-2 ASSLTGDPNYGYT
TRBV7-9 ASSLDGGPPIAEDTEAF
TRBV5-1 ASSEMDSGNTIY
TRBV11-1 ASSFTSGGTDTQY
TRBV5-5 ASSAAGGGLYEQY
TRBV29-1 SVRQTNSYEQY
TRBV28 ASSRPPGQPYEQY
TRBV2 ASKTGQGADTIY
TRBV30 AWTKPGDMNTEAF
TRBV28 ASSSLGQYTDTQY
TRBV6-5 ASRETVGELF
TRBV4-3 ASSQVGGGNQPQH
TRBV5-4 ASSFTGTGAYEQY
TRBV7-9 ASSLARTIDTDTQY
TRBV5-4 ASSLAGAQETQY
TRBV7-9 ASSWPGGEVNEQF
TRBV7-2 ASSPHSDRESGYT
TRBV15 ATSPGTDYGYT
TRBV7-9 ASSLGALNEQF
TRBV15 ATSRETGNSGANVLT